This T cell receptor (beta chain) was sequenced during a study of cytomegalovirus exposure and HLA in healthy donors. Study conclusions and caveats: As a later analysis showed, a missense DCLRE1C variant was linked to trimming of TCR beta V- and J-genes. There were approximately 150 TCR beta chains listed as cytomegalovirus-associated. Later examination showed HLA-associated TCR beta chains had greater clonal expansion than equally common others. Most sequenced TCRs were rare (though some public TCRs occurred in many donors).

The PCR employed 60 Vbeta primers together with 13 Jbeta primers. Libraries were prepared by immunoSEQ multiplex PCR; TCRdb keeps only in-frame clonotypes and omits some of them. This repertoire includes roughly 31,000 clones. This CDR3 region has 15 residues. The V gene end was trimmed by 5 bases and the J gene end by 14 bases; junction bases not matched to a gene: 10. Germline CDR1 and CDR2: SGHTA and FQGNSA. As to this clone: Its antigen remains unknown.

The sequence was obtained from a man younger than 45 in good health and CMV-seronegative. The rearrangement joins TRBV7-2 to TRBJ2-3; TRBD2 matches at 16 bases. Sequencing input: PBMCs. The CDR3: CASSPVGTSGRVRYF. In DNA, the CDR3 is TGTGCCAGCAGCCCAGTAGGGACTAGCGGGAGGGTTCGGTATTTT.